There are many counts of the clone carrying this TCR beta chain. Its antigen remains unknown. Arm-PCR of CDR3 regions with iRepertoire HTBI primers generated TCR beta libraries. Original handling: Gene usage covered 62 TRBV and some 13 TRBJ segments. TCRdb re-derived calls from the multiplex PCR reads in MiXCR, one entry per CDR3 protein. V and J calls and clone size were set by TCRdb, not the authors. This sample carries a few hundred thousand distinct CDR3 sequences, 14% to 15% of them seen once, and the ten largest clones take around 7.6%. This sample stems from a study of regulatory T cells in long-lasting Graves disease. Unmatched junction bases numbered 9, after V lost 2 bases and J lost 3 bases. CDR3 length: 17 amino acids. Germline V CDR1 and CDR2: KGHSH, LQKENI. Study-level findings and limits: Fewer public clonotypes were shared by new patients (966) than by persistent patients (about 3,000). TCR diversity was lower in persistent than newly diagnosed Graves' disease.

Time point specified: newly diagnosed GD, antithyroid drugs for less than 3 months. Following extraction of RNA from PBMCs, that RNA was used to make the TCR library. In addition, the sample was reused for a study of T cells in Graves' hyperthyroidism and ophthalmopathy. That source adds: Blood samples included most of the expanded thyroid clonotypes exceeding 0.001.

Sequenced material: peripheral blood mononuclear cells (PBMCs), taken at new diagnosis, from a patient treated with antithyroid drugs. The rearrangement uses TRBV18 and TRBJ2-1; 8 bases line up with TRBD2. This clonotype was obtained from a woman between 40 and 55 years old with Graves disease. The CDR3 loop is CASSPSSSGSHYNEQFF. CDR3 bases: TGTGCCAGCTCACCAAGTTCGAGCGGGAGTCACTACAATGAGCAGTTCTTC.